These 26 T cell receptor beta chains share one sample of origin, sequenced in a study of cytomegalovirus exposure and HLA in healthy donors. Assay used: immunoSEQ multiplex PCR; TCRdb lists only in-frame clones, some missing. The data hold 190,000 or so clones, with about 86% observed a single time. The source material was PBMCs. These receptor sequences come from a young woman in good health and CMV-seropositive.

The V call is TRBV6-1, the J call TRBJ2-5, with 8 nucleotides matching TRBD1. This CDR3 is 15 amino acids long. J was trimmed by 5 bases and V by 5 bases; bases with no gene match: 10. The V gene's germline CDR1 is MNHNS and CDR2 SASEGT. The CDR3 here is CASSRRTGSEETQYF. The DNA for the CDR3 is TGTGCCAGCAGTAGACGGACAGGGAGTGAGGAGACCCAGTACTTC.

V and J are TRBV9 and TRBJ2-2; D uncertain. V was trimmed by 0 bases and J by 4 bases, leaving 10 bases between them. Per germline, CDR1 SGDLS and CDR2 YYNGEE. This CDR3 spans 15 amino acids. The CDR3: CASSVGVIPTGELFF. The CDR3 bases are TGTGCCAGCAGCGTAGGCGTAATTCCCACCGGGGAGCTGTTTTTT.

The CDR3: CASSQVQYNEQFF. CDR3 nucleotides: TGTGCCAGCAGCCAAGTACAATACAATGAGCAGTTCTTC. This chain links TRBV14 with TRBJ2-1; D ambiguous. Trimming stripped 1 base from V and 4 bases from J, with 5 bases between. Germline values: CDR1 SGHDN, CDR2 FVKESK. CDR3 length: 13 residues. Supplemented by reference TRBV14 and TRBJ2-1, the full variable domain reads EAGVTQFPSHSVIEKGQTVTLRCDPISGHDNLYWYRRVMGKEIKFLLHFVKESKQDESGMPNNRFLAERTGGTYSTLKVQPAELEDSGVYFCASSQVQYNEQFFGPGTRLTVL.

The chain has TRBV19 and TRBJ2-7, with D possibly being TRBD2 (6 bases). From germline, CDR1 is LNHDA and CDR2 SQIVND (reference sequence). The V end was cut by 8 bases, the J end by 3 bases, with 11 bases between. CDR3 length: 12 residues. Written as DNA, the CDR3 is TGTGCCAGTGGGCGGGGAGACTACGAGCAGTACTTC. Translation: CASGRGDYEQYF.

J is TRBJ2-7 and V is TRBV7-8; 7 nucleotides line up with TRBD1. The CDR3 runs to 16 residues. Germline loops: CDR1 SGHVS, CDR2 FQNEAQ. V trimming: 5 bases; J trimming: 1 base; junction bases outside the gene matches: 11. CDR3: CASSARQGQTSYEQYF. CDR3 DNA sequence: TGTGCCAGCAGCGCCAGACAGGGCCAGACGTCCTACGAGCAGTACTTC.

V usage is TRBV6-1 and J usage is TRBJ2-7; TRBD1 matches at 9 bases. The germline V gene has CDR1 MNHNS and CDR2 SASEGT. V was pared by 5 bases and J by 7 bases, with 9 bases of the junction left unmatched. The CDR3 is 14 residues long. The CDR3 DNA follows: TGTGCCAGCAGTCCGGGACAGGGCCATGAGGAGCAGTACTTC. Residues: CASSPGQGHEEQYF.

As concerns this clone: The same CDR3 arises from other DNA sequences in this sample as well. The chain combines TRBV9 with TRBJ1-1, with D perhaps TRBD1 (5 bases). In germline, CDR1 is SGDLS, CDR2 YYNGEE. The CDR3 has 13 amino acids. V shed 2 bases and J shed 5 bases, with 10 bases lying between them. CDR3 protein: CASSVGGETEAFF. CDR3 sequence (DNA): TGTGCCAGCAGCGTCGGGGGGGAAACTGAAGCTTTCTTT.

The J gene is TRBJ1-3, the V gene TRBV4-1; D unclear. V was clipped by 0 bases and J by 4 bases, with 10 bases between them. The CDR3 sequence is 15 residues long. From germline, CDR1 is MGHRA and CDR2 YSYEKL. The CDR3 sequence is CASSQEGVLGNTIYF. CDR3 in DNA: TGCGCCAGCAGCCAAGAGGGAGTCCTCGGAAACACCATATATTTT.

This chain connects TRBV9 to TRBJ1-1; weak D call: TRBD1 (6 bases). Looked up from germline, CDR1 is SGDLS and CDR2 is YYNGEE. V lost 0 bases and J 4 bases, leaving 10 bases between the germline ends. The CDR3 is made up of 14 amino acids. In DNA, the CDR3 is TGTGCCAGCAGCGTAGAGGACAGTATCACTGAAGCTTTCTTT. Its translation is CASSVEDSITEAFF.

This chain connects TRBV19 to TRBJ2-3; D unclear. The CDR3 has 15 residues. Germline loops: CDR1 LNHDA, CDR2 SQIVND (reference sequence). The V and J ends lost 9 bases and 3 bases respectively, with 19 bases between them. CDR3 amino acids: CASTSRDWFTDTQYF. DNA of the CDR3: TGTGCCAGCACCTCGAGAGACTGGTTTACAGATACGCAGTATTTT.

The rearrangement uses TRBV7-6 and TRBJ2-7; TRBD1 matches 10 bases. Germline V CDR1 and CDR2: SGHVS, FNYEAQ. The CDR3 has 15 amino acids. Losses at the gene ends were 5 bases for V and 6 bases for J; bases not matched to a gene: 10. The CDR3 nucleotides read TGTGCCAGCAGCCTACAGACAGGGGGCGCGGGCGAGCAGTACTTC. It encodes CASSLQTGGAGEQYF.

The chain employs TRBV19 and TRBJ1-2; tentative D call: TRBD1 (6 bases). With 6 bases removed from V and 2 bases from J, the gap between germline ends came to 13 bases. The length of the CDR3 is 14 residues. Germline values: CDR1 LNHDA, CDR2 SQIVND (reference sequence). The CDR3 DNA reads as TGTGCCAGTAGCCTCAGGGGAGGGAACTATGGCTACACCTTC. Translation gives CASSLRGGNYGYTF.

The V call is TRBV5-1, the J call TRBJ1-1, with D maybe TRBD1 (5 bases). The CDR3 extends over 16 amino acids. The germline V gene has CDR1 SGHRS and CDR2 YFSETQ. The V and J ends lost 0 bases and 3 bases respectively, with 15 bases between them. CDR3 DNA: TGCGCCAGCAGCTTGGCTCGGGACTCGGGGGACACTGAAGCTTTCTTT. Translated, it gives CASSLARDSGDTEAFF.

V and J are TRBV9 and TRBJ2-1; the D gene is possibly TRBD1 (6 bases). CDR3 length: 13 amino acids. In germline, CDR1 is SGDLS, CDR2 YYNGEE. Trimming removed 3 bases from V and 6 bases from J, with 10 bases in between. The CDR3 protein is CASSARDINEQFF. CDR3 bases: TGTGCCAGCAGCGCAAGGGACATCAATGAGCAGTTCTTC.

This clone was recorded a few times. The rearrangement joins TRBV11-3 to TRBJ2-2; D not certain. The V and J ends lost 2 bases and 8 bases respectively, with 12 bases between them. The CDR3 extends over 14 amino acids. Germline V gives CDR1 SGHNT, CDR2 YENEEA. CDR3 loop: CASSLPANPGELFF. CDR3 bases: TGTGCCAGCAGCTTACCCGCTAATCCGGGGGAGCTGTTTTTT. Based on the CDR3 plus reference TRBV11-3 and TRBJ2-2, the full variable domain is EAGVVQSPRYKIIEKKQPVAFWCNPISGHNTLYWYLQNLGQGPELLIRYENEEAVDDSQLPKDRFSAERLKGVDSTLKIQPAELGDSAVYLCASSLPANPGELFFGEGSRLTVL.

DNA for the CDR3: TGCGCCAGCAGCCAACCACGACAATTTGGCGAGCAGTACTTC. Its translation: CASSQPRQFGEQYF. The rearrangement joins TRBV4-1 to TRBJ2-7, with D hard to call. Trimming removed 2 bases at V and 6 bases at J, with 14 bases between. The CDR3 is 14 amino acids. Germline V lookup: CDR1 MGHRA, CDR2 YSYEKL.

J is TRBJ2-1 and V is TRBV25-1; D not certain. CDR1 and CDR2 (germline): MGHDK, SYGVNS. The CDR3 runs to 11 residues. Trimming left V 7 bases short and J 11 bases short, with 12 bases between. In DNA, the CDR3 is TGTGCCAGCATCGGGTCCTCCAAGCAGTTCTTC. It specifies CASIGSSKQFF.

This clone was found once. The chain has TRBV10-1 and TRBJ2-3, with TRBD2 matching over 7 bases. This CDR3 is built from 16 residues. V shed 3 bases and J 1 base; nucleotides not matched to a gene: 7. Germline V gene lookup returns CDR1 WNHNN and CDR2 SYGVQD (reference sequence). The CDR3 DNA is TGCGCCAGCAGTGATATTAGCGGGCTAGGCACAGATACGCAGTATTTT. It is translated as CASSDISGLGTDTQYF.

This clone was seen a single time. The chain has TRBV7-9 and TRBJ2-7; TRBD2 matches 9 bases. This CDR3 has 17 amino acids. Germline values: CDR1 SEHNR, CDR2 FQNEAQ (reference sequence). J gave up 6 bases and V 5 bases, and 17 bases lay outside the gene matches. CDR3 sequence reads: CASSQTRWGASGAEQYF. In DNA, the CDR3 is TGTGCCAGCAGCCAAACCCGGTGGGGGGCTAGCGGGGCCGAGCAGTACTTC.

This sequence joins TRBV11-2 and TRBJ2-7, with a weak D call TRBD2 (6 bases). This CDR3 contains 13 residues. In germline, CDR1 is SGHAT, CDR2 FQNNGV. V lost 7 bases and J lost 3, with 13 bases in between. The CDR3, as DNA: TGTGCCAGCACCGGCGGGGATTACTACGAGCAGTACTTC. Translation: CASTGGDYYEQYF.

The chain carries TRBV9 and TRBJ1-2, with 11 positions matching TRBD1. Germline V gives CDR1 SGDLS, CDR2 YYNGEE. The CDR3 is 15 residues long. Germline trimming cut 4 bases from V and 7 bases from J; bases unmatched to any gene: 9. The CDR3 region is CASSPLTGTGGGYTF. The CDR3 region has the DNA TGTGCCAGCAGCCCACTGACCGGGACAGGGGGTGGCTACACCTTC.

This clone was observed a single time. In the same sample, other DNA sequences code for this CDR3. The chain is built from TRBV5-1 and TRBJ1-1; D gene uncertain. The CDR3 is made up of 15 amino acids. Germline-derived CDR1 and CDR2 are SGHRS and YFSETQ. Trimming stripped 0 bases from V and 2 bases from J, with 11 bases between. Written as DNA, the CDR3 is TGCGCCAGCAGCTTGGGGACGGGGAGCAACACTGAAGCTTTCTTT. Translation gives CASSLGTGSNTEAFF.

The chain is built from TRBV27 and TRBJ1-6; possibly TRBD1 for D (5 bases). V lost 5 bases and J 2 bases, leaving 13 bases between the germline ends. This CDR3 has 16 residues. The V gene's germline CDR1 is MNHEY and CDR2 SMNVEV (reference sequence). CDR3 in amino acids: CASSQTGNAYNSPLHF. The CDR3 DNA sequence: TGTGCCAGCAGTCAAACAGGAAATGCCTATAATTCACCCCTCCACTTT.

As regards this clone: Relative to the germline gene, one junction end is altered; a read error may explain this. The DNA of the CDR3 is TGTGCCAGTACCGCGGGAAGGCGGGAACACTTT. The encoded protein is CASTAGRREHF. V gene TRBV19 combines with J gene TRBJ1-1; D gene ambiguous. CDR1 is LNHDA and CDR2 is SQIVND in the germline V gene (reference sequence). The CDR3 has 11 residues. Drawing the rest from reference TRBV19 and TRBJ1-1, the complete variable domain is DGGITQSPKYLFRKEGQNVTLSCEQNLNHDAMYWYRQDPGQGLRLIYYSQIVNDFQKGDIAEGYSVSREKKESFPLTVTSAQKNPTAFYLCASTAGRREHFGQGTRLTVV.

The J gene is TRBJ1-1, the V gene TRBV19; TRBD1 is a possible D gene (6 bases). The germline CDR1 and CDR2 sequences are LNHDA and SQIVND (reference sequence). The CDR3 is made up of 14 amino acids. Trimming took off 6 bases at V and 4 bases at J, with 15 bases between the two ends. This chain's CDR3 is CASRIAGGGTEAFF. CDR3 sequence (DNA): TGTGCCAGTAGGATCGCTGGGGGCGGCACTGAAGCTTTCTTT. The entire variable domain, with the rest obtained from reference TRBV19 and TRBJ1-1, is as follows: DGGITQSPKYLFRKEGQNVTLSCEQNLNHDAMYWYRQDPGQGLRLIYYSQIVNDFQKGDIAEGYSVSREKKESFPLTVTSAQKNPTAFYLCASRIAGGGTEAFFGQGTRLTVV.

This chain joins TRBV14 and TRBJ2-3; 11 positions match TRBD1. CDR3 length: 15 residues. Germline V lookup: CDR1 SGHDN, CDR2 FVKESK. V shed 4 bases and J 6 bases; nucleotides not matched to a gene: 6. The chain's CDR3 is CASSLYGQGADTQYF. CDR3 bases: TGTGCCAGCAGCCTATACGGACAGGGGGCGGATACGCAGTATTTT.